These 9 T cell receptor beta chains originate from one sample sequenced in a study of blood T cell repertoires in COVID-19. Measured with immunoSEQ multiplex PCR; TCRdb has only the in-frame clones, and not every one. The sample lists 150,000 to 200,000 clones, 81% occurring once. The source material was peripheral blood. Every receptor here comes from a human donor in a cohort sampled during active COVID-19.

The rearrangement uses TRBV7-2 and TRBJ2-1; 14 bases align to TRBD2. Germline loops: CDR1 SGHTA, CDR2 FQGNSA. V was pared by 3 bases and J by 7 bases, with 2 bases of the junction left unmatched. This CDR3 has 15 amino acids. CDR3 loop: CASSLTSGRGNEQFF. CDR3 sequence (DNA): TGTGCCAGCAGCTTGACTAGCGGGAGGGGTAATGAGCAGTTCTTC.

This clone was seen only once. The V and J genes are TRBV5-4 and TRBJ2-1, with 8 nucleotides matching TRBD2. Unmatched junction bases numbered 7, after V lost 2 bases and J lost 0 bases. The germline CDR1 and CDR2 sequences are SGHNT and YYREEE (reference sequence). This CDR3 region has 17 residues. CDR3 residues: CASSFAPGTSSYNEQFF. CDR3 DNA: TGTGCCAGCAGCTTTGCACCCGGGACTAGCTCCTACAATGAGCAGTTCTTC. Looking up the rest from reference TRBV5-4 and TRBJ2-1 gives the full variable domain: ETGVTQSPTHLIKTRGQQVTLRCSSQSGHNTVSWYQQALGQGPQFIFQYYREEENGRGNFPPRFSGLQFPNYSSELNVNALELDDSALYLCASSFAPGTSSYNEQFFGPGTRLTVL.

V and J are TRBV6-6 and TRBJ1-2; 7 positions match TRBD1. Trimming cost V 6 bases and J 0 bases; bases outside gene matches: 7. Looked up from germline, CDR1 is MNHNY and CDR2 is SVGAGI (reference sequence). The CDR3 consists of 15 residues. The CDR3 bases are TGTGCCAGCAGCAAACAGGGGCCAGCTAACTATGGCTACACCTTC. Translating gives CASSKQGPANYGYTF.

V gene TRBV12-3 or TRBV12-4 combines with J gene TRBJ2-7; D not certain. Trimming pared 3 bases from V and 4 bases from J, leaving 4 bases between. This CDR3 is built from 11 residues. CDR3 nucleotides: TGTGCCAGCAGTTTCTATTACGAGCAGTACTTC. Its protein is CASSFYYEQYF.

The J gene is TRBJ2-2, the V gene TRBV28; 8 bases map to TRBD2. This CDR3 has 14 residues. CDR1 is MDHEN, CDR2 SYDVKM, per germline. Trimming removed 8 bases from V and 4 bases from J; junction bases left unmatched: 6. CDR3 sequence: CASAPAGGTGELFF. CDR3 coding DNA: TGTGCCAGCGCCCCGGCGGGGGGCACCGGGGAGCTGTTTTTT.

The J gene is TRBJ2-2, the V gene TRBV5-1, with a possible D match to TRBD1 (5 bases). Trimming left V 8 bases short and J 7 bases short, with 12 bases between. Germline V gene data show CDR1 as SGHRS and CDR2 as YFSETQ. The CDR3 spans 12 residues. This chain's CDR3 is CASSIGVGELFF. Here the CDR3 DNA reads TGCGCCAGTTCAATAGGGGTCGGGGAGCTGTTTTTT.

This clone was seen a few times. The chain carries TRBV5-4 and TRBJ2-1; TRBD2 matches at 8 bases. Germline V gives CDR1 SGHNT, CDR2 YYREEE (reference sequence). The CDR3 loop spans 16 amino acids. V shed 0 bases, J shed 5 bases, and the junction held 7 bases outside the gene matches. As DNA, the CDR3 is TGTGCCAGCAGCTTGGATTTTACTAGCGGAAACAATGAGCAGTTCTTC. This codes for CASSLDFTSGNNEQFF.

This chain uses TRBV6-5 with TRBJ1-2, with D perhaps TRBD1 (5 bases). Germline CDR1 and CDR2: MNHEY and SVGAGI. The V gene lost 0 bases and the J gene lost 6 bases, with 8 bases spanning the gap. CDR3 length: 13 residues. The DNA of the CDR3 is TGTGCCAGCAGTTACTCCTCGGGGGATGGCTACACCTTC. It encodes CASSYSSGDGYTF.

The chain joins TRBV10-2 to TRBJ2-7; D not certain. Trimming stripped 3 bases from V and 0 bases from J, with 6 bases between. From germline, CDR1 is WSHSY and CDR2 SAAADI. The CDR3 contains 13 residues. CDR3 DNA sequence: TGCGCCAGCAGTGACCCCAGCTCCTACGAGCAGTACTTC. It encodes CASSDPSSYEQYF.